The entry below gives a single T cell receptor beta chain sequence along with its context. Conventional CD4+ T cells were sorted from blood as CD25-low CD127-high cells. The CDR3 length is 13 residues. CDR1 and CDR2 from the germline V gene are MGHDK and SYGVNS. V dropped 6 bases and J dropped 6 bases, with 14 bases sitting between them. The source of the sample is a study of regulatory and conventional T cells in RAG deficiency. The repertoire was sequenced with immunoSEQ multiplex PCR; TCRdb's copy has only in-frame clones and lacks some. The sample lists roughly 45,000 clones; 70% to 90% were seen once. A further study also used this sample, focusing on regulatory T cells. This second report adds: Amplification used 52 TRBV primers and 13 TRBJ primers.

The sequencing sample was made of CD4+ effector T cells sorted from blood. The chain combines TRBV25-1 with TRBJ1-1; D ambiguous. The clonotype originates from a human donor in good health. CDR3 sequence: CASRQGHEAEAFF. DNA of the CDR3: TGTGCCAGCAGACAAGGCCACGAGGCTGAAGCTTTCTTT.